This T cell receptor (beta chain) emerged from a study of blood T cell repertoires in COVID-19. At the level of the study: Spain, Italy and the United States supplied samples that represented acute and convalescent COVID-19. The cDNA or gDNA used as material had been derived from T cells, B-cell-depleted T cells, or PBMCs.

Germline assignment: CDR1 LGHDT and CDR2 YNNKEL (reference sequence). V lost 4 bases to trimming and J lost 10 bases; unmatched junction nucleotides: 13. The CDR3 has 14 residues. In the authors' methods: Scientists estimated how many nucleated cells there were by amplifying reference gene primers. Sequencing was performed with immunoSEQ multiplex PCR; in TCRdb, only in-frame clones are kept and a portion is missing. V, J and clone size are taken as reported in that table, and D and trimming were inferred from the DNA itself. The sample carries about 70,000 clones, around 90% recorded once. This chain connects TRBV3-1 (or the pseudogene TRBV3-2) to TRBJ2-7; 7 nucleotides agree with TRBD1. The source is a human donor in a cohort sampled during active COVID-19. Input material: peripheral blood. The CDR3 spells CASSPGGSTSGQYF. For the CDR3, the DNA is TGTGCCAGCAGCCCAGGGGGAAGTACGAGCGGCCAGTACTTC.